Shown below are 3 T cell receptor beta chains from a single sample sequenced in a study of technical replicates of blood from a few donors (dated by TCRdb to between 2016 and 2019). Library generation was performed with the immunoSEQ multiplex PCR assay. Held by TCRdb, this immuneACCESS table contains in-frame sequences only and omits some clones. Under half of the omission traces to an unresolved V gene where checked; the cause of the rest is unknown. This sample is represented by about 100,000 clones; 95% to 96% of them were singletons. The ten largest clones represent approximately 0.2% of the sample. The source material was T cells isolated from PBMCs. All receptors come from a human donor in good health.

DNA of the CDR3: TGTGCCAGCAGTTTATCAGGGCCCGCCTACAATCAGCCCCAGCATTTT. Residues: CASSLSGPAYNQPQHF. The chain carries TRBV28 and TRBJ1-5; D may be TRBD1 (5 bases). V lost 1 base to trimming and J lost 3 bases, with 13 bases between them. The CDR3 has 16 amino acids. Per germline, CDR1 MDHEN and CDR2 SYDVKM. The full variable domain, with the rest looked up from reference TRBV28 and TRBJ1-5, is DVKVTQSSRYLVKRTGEKVFLECVQDMDHENMFWYRQDPGLGLRLIYFSYDVKMKEKGDIPEGYSVSREKKERFSLILESASTNQTSMYLCASSLSGPAYNQPQHFGDGTRLSIL.

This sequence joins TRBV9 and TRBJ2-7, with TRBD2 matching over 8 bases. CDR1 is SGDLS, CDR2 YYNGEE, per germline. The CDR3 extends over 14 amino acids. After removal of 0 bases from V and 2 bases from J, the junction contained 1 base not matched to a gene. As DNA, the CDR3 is TGTGCCAGCAGCGTAGATAGCGGGACCTACGAGCAGTACTTC. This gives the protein CASSVDSGTYEQYF.

CDR3 amino acids: CASSERGNQPQHF. The CDR3 bases are TGTGCCAGCAGTGAGAGAGGCAATCAGCCCCAGCATTTT. The chain uses TRBV6-1 and TRBJ1-5, with D hard to call. This CDR3 contains 13 residues. Germline loops: CDR1 MNHNS, CDR2 SASEGT. V was trimmed by 3 bases and J by 2 bases, leaving 5 bases between them.